Listed below are T cell receptor beta chains from one sample, sequenced in a study of siplizumab effects on memory and regulatory T cells. Sequencing was performed with immunoSEQ multiplex PCR; in TCRdb, only in-frame clones are kept and a portion is missing. The sample shows 37,000 or so clones, more than 70% of them seen only once. Sequenced material: naive CD4+ T cells sorted from blood. The receptors derive from a human donor in good health. CDR3s include the opening cysteine and the closing phenylalanine or tryptophan. Fields, in order: J gene, D gene, clone size, V gene, CDR3 protein, CDR3 DNA. D genes are given only for firm matches. Not all rows give a size; the values are once, few, many and, for expanded clones, a class.

TRBJ2-5 | NA | NA | TRBV7-9 | CASSLGKSAETQYF | TGTGCCAGCAGCTTAGGGAAGAGCGCGGAGACCCAGTACTTC
TRBJ2-7 | NA | NA | TRBV7-6 | CASSLVLSSEQYF | TGTGCCAGCAGCTTAGTACTGAGTTCCGAGCAGTACTTC
TRBJ1-1 | NA | once | TRBV5-1 | CASSLERLGGTEAFF | TGCGCCAGCAGCTTGGAAAGGCTTGGTGGCACTGAAGCTTTCTTT
TRBJ1-1 | NA | NA | TRBV7-2 | CASRQTGLTAFF | TGTGCCAGCAGGCAGACAGGTTTGACAGCTTTCTTT
TRBJ1-1 | TRBD1 | NA | TRBV11-3 | CASSFQGAGTEAFF | TGTGCCAGCAGCTTTCAGGGGGCTGGCACTGAAGCTTTCTTT
TRBJ2-1 | TRBD1 | NA | TRBV9 | CASSPRQGSGNEQFF | TGTGCCAGCAGCCCTAGACAGGGGAGCGGCAATGAGCAGTTCTTC
TRBJ2-7 | NA | NA | TRBV18 | CASSQTLTYEQYF | TGTGCCAGCTCACAGACCCTAACCTACGAGCAGTACTTC
TRBJ2-7 | TRBD2 | NA | TRBV7-2 | CASSLWTSGTSYEQYF | TGTGCCAGCAGTCTTTGGACTAGCGGGACCTCCTACGAGCAGTACTTC
TRBJ2-7 | NA | NA | TRBV6-5 | CASSYEGSYEQYF | TGTGCCAGCAGTTACGAGGGGTCCTACGAGCAGTACTTC
TRBJ1-2 | TRBD1 | NA | TRBV6-1 | CASSEFPGQVNYGYTF | TGTGCCAGCAGTGAATTTCCGGGACAGGTGAACTATGGCTACACCTTC
TRBJ2-7 | TRBD1 | once | TRBV5-1 | CASSAGTGSYEQYF | TGCGCCAGCAGCGCCGGGACAGGGTCCTACGAGCAGTACTTC
TRBJ1-2 | NA | NA | TRBV9 | CASSNTGLGYTF | TGTGCCAGCAGCAACACAGGGCTCGGCTACACCTTC
TRBJ2-7 | NA | NA | TRBV18 | CASSPGRGALYEQYF | TGTGCCAGCTCACCCGGACGGGGGGCCCTCTACGAGCAGTACTTC
TRBJ1-1 | NA | NA | TRBV19 | CASSIVAEMNTEAFF | TGTGCCAGTAGTATAGTGGCAGAGATGAACACTGAAGCTTTCTTT
TRBJ2-3 | TRBD2 | NA | TRBV7-9 | CASRAGRSTDTQYF | TGTGCCAGCAGAGCGGGGAGAAGCACAGATACGCAGTATTTT
TRBJ1-1 | NA | NA | TRBV6-1 | CASRFRGDTEAFF | TGTGCCAGCAGATTCCGCGGGGACACTGAAGCTTTCTTT
TRBJ1-2 | NA | NA | TRBV11-2 | CASSLDWAGYGYTF | TGTGCCAGCAGCTTAGATTGGGCGGGGTATGGCTACACCTTC
TRBJ1-6 | NA | NA | TRBV5-6 | CASRPTGGSPLHF | TGTGCCAGCAGGCCGACAGGCGGCTCACCCCTCCACTTT
TRBJ2-3 | TRBD2 | NA | TRBV7-8 | CASGWFSGGSTDTQYF | TGTGCCAGCGGGTGGTTCAGCGGGGGAAGCACAGATACGCAGTATTTT
TRBJ1-2 | NA | once | TRBV7-9 | CASSPSDINIYGYTF | TGTGCCAGCAGCCCGTCGGACATTAACATCTATGGCTACACCTTC
TRBJ2-7 | NA | NA | TRBV4-1 | CASSRDGRQQYF | TGCGCCAGCAGCCGGGACGGCCGGCAACAGTACTTC
TRBJ2-5 | NA | NA | TRBV19 | CASSAQPQGQETQYF | TGTGCCAGTAGTGCCCAGCCCCAGGGCCAAGAGACCCAGTACTTC
TRBJ1-1 | NA | NA | TRBV14 | CASSQLTGKAFF | TGTGCCAGCAGCCAATTAACAGGGAAAGCTTTCTTT
TRBJ2-3 | NA | NA | TRBV5-1 | CASSSTDTTDTQYF | TGCGCCAGCAGCTCAACTGACACGACAGATACGCAGTATTTT
TRBJ2-3 | NA | once | TRBV19 | CASRSPGTDTQYF | TGTGCCAGTAGAAGCCCGGGCACAGATACGCAGTATTTT
TRBJ2-7 | NA | NA | TRBV19 | CASSMRAASYEQYF | TGTGCCAGTAGTATGAGGGCAGCTTCCTACGAGCAGTACTTC
TRBJ2-2 | NA | NA | TRBV11-1 | CASSLARYTGELFF | TGTGCCAGCAGCTTAGCGCGGTACACCGGGGAGCTGTTTTTT
TRBJ1-5 | NA | NA | TRBV6-5 | CASSRNSNQPQHF | TGTGCCAGCAGTCGAAATAGCAATCAGCCCCAGCATTTT
TRBJ1-2 | NA | NA | TRBV9 | CASSVGGYGYTF | TGTGCCAGCAGCGTAGGGGGCTATGGCTACACCTTC
TRBJ1-5 | TRBD1 | NA | TRBV27 | CASSEGQGGQPQHF | TGTGCCAGCAGTGAGGGACAGGGTGGTCAGCCCCAGCATTTT
TRBJ2-7 | NA | NA | TRBV7-9 | CASSLRRVRYF | TGTGCCAGCAGCTTACGAAGGGTACGGTACTTC
TRBJ1-2 | TRBD1 | NA | TRBV29-1 | CSVEGRQGYAYGYTF | TGCAGCGTTGAAGGGCGACAGGGGTACGCGTATGGCTACACCTTC
TRBJ1-1 | TRBD1 | once | TRBV6-5 | CASSYSQGVDTEAFF | TGTGCCAGCAGTTACTCCCAGGGGGTGGACACTGAAGCTTTCTTT
TRBJ2-1 | NA | NA | TRBV21-1 | CASSKKAAQFF | TGTGCCAGCAGCAAAAAGGCAGCGCAGTTCTTC
TRBJ2-3 | NA | once | TRBV21-1 | CASSPHARGSDTQYF | TGTGCCAGCAGCCCCCACGCAAGGGGTTCAGATACGCAGTATTTT
TRBJ2-7 | TRBD1 | NA | TRBV6-5 | CASSPTGTGLYEQYF | TGTGCCAGCAGTCCAACCGGGACAGGGCTCTACGAGCAGTACTTC
TRBJ2-1 | NA | NA | TRBV5-1 | CASSLSGDLVHNGQFF | TGCGCCAGCAGCTTATCCGGGGACCTCGTCCACAATGGGCAGTTCTTC
TRBJ2-3 | NA | NA | TRBV5-1 | CASSLLRATDTQYF | TGCGCCAGCAGCTTGTTACGGGCCACAGATACGCAGTATTTT
TRBJ2-1 | NA | NA | TRBV29-1 | CSVDEGATLSYNEQFF | TGCAGCGTTGACGAGGGAGCCACCCTCTCCTACAATGAGCAGTTCTTC
TRBJ2-1 | NA | NA | TRBV4-1 | CASSHFPKYLHNEQFF | TGCGCCAGCAGCCATTTTCCCAAATATCTTCACAATGAGCAGTTCTTC
TRBJ1-2 | TRBD1 | NA | TRBV9 | CASSATDRAEGGYTF | TGTGCCAGCAGCGCGACGGACAGGGCCGAGGGAGGCTACACCTTC
TRBJ2-1 | TRBD2 | NA | TRBV7-9 | CASSILAGAVAYNEQFF | TGTGCCAGCAGTATACTAGCGGGGGCCGTCGCCTACAATGAGCAGTTCTTC
TRBJ2-3 | TRBD2 | once | TRBV10-3 | CAISPTSGRVTDTQYF | TGTGCCATCAGCCCCACTAGCGGGAGGGTCACAGATACGCAGTATTTT
TRBJ2-1 | NA | NA | TRBV7-9 | CASSLDGEQFF | TGTGCCAGCAGCTTAGACGGTGAGCAGTTCTTC
TRBJ1-5 | NA | NA | TRBV4-1 | CASSPGTRQPQHF | TGCGCCAGCAGCCCGGGGACGAGGCAGCCCCAGCATTTT